A selection of T cell receptor beta chains follows, all from one sample in a study of blood T cell repertoires in COVID-19. Profiling relied on immunoSEQ multiplex PCR, and the TCRdb table lists in-frame clones only, not all of them. Of around 130,000 clones listed, approximately 80% were seen once; the top ten hold more than 9%. Source material: peripheral blood. The receptor set was obtained from an older woman with acute or convalescent COVID-19. The CDR3 runs from the conserved cysteine through the conserved F or W. D genes are given only for firm matches. Clone size appears in some rows only: once, few, many, or a class for an expanded clone.

-,TRBJ1-3,TRBD1,TRBV13,TGTGCCAGCAGCTTAATGGGACAGGGCTCTGGAAACACCATATATTTT,CASSLMGQGSGNTIYF
-,TRBJ1-2,-,TRBV30,TGTGCCTGGAGAGCAGTGACTGGGGGCTACACCTTC,CAWRAVTGGYTF
-,TRBJ2-3,-,TRBV6-4,TGTGCCAGCAGTCCACGCGTCACAGATACGCAGTATTTT,CASSPRVTDTQYF
once,TRBJ1-6,-,TRBV12-5,TGTGCTAGTGGTTTAAGACAGAATAATTCACCCCTCCACTTT,CASGLRQNNSPLHF
-,TRBJ1-5,TRBD1,TRBV24-1,TGTGCCACCAGTGAAAACAGGGGAAGCAATCAGCCCCAGCATTTT,CATSENRGSNQPQHF
-,TRBJ1-5,-,TRBV7-2,TGTGCCAGCAGCTTAGTATGGAGGGACAATCAGCCCCAGCATTTT,CASSLVWRDNQPQHF
-,TRBJ2-4,-,TRBV6-4,TGTGCCAGCAGTGACTCGACTGATACTAAAAACATTCAGTACTTC,CASSDSTDTKNIQYF
-,TRBJ2-1,TRBD1,TRBV12-5,TGTGCTAGTGATCGGGACAGGGTGAACTCCTACAATGAGCAGTTCTTC,CASDRDRVNSYNEQFF
-,TRBJ1-2,-,TRBV4-1,TGCGCCAGCAGCCTCAGAAGATGGGGGGTAATAGGAGGCTACACCTTC,CASSLRRWGVIGGYTF
few,TRBJ1-1,TRBD1,TRBV5-5,TGTGCCAGCAGCTTGGGACAGGGGACCTACACTGAAGCTTTCTTT,CASSLGQGTYTEAFF
-,TRBJ1-1,-,TRBV5-6,TGTGCCACCCAACGGGGGTCGGTAGGCACTGAAGCTTTCTTT,CATQRGSVGTEAFF
-,TRBJ1-4,-,TRBV5-5,TGTGCCAGCAGCTTGGTTGGACTGATGAATGAAAAACTGTTTTTT,CASSLVGLMNEKLFF
once,TRBJ1-2,-,TRBV5-1,TGCGCCAGCACGGACAGCTCCCGAGCTAACTATGGCTACACCTTC,CASTDSSRANYGYTF
-,TRBJ1-2,-,TRBV19,TGTGCCAGTAGTATGTCGCAGGGTTATAACGGCTACACCTTC,CASSMSQGYNGYTF
-,TRBJ1-2,-,TRBV12-3/TRBV12-4,TGTGCCAGCACGGACAAGATTTTCTATGGCTACACCTTC,CASTDKIFYGYTF
-,TRBJ1-2,TRBD1,TRBV5-6,TGTGCCAGCAGCTTTAAACAGGGGGCCGTTAGCTATGGCTACACCTTC,CASSFKQGAVSYGYTF
-,TRBJ2-5,TRBD2,TRBV7-6,TGTGCCAGCAGCTTAGCGCGAATAGCGGGAGAGACCCAGTACTTC,CASSLARIAGETQYF
-,TRBJ2-3,-,TRBV2,TGTGCCAGCAGTGAAGCGATCCGGGACACTCTCACAGATACGCAGTATTTT,CASSEAIRDTLTDTQYF
-,TRBJ1-1,-,TRBV21-1,TGTGCCAGCAGCAAAACATACACTGAAGCTTTCTTT,CASSKTYTEAFF
-,TRBJ1-5,-,TRBV5-4,TGTGCCAGCAGTTTAGGCAATCAGCCCCAGCATTTT,CASSLGNQPQHF
-,TRBJ1-2,-,TRBV3-1/TRBV3-2,TGTGCCAGCAGTCAAGCCAGGGGAGGCTACACCTTC,CASSQARGGYTF
-,TRBJ1-6,TRBD1,TRBV14,TGTGCCAGCAGTTACGCAGGGGGTATTTCACCCCTCCACTTT,CASSYAGGISPLHF
few,TRBJ1-2,-,TRBV11-2,TGTGCCAGCAGCTTAGAGGTAGCCGGCTACACCTTC,CASSLEVAGYTF
-,TRBJ1-5,TRBD1,TRBV19,TGTGCCAGTAGTTCCCAGACAGGGCGTCAGCCCCAGCATTTT,CASSSQTGRQPQHF
-,TRBJ2-3,TRBD2,TRBV27,TGTGCCACCCTGGGAGGGGGCACAGATACGCAGTATTTT,CATLGGGTDTQYF
-,TRBJ1-6,TRBD1,TRBV19,TGTGCCAGCAGATTCCGGGACAGGGATTCACCCCTCCACTTT,CASRFRDRDSPLHF
-,TRBJ2-5,TRBD1,TRBV5-1,TGCGCCAGCTGCCGGGACAGCGGACAAGAGACCCAGTACTTC,CASCRDSGQETQYF
-,TRBJ1-2,TRBD1,TRBV28,TGTGCCAGCCGGAGGGGGCAAAACTATGGCTACACCTTC,CASRRGQNYGYTF
-,TRBJ1-2,-,TRBV9,TGTGCCAGCAGCGTAGGAGCTAGGGGGTGGAACTATGGCTACACCTTC,CASSVGARGWNYGYTF
few,TRBJ1-2,-,TRBV19,TGTGCCAGTAGCAGCAGGGACACCTCTAACTATGGCTACACCTTC,CASSSRDTSNYGYTF
-,TRBJ2-1,TRBD2,TRBV10-2,TGCGCCAGCAGCGGGGGGAATGAGCAGTTCTTC,CASSGGNEQFF
-,TRBJ1-3,-,TRBV6-6,TGTGCCAGCAGTTACTCGCACGGGGAGCGAAACACCATATATTTT,CASSYSHGERNTIYF
-,TRBJ1-2,-,TRBV27,TGTGCCAGCACAACTCTCCGGGGGGCAAGTGGCAACTATGGCTACACCTTC,CASTTLRGASGNYGYTF
-,TRBJ1-2,-,TRBV6-5,TGTGCCAGCAGCCTCGACAGATATTCCTATGGCTACACCTTC,CASSLDRYSYGYTF
few,TRBJ1-4,TRBD1,TRBV3-1/TRBV3-2,TGTGCCAGCAGCCGGGACAGGGCTGAAAAACTGTTTTTT,CASSRDRAEKLFF
-,TRBJ1-3,TRBD1,TRBV11-2,TGTGCCAGCAGCCAGGGACAGGGAGGAAACACCATATATTTT,CASSQGQGGNTIYF
-,TRBJ2-2,-,TRBV5-8,TGTGCCAGCAGCTTGCGGGGCGGGATAGGACGTACCGGGGAGCTGTTTTTT,CASSLRGGIGRTGELFF
-,TRBJ2-1,-,TRBV12-3/TRBV12-4,TGTGCCTGTACAGGGAACTACAATGAGCAGTTCTTC,CACTGNYNEQFF
few,TRBJ1-1,-,TRBV11-2,TGTGCCAGCAGCTTAGATCCAGGGTTGGGCACTGAAGCTTTCTTT,CASSLDPGLGTEAFF
-,TRBJ1-1,TRBD1,TRBV29-1,TGCAGCGCCCAGGGACAGCTGGGCACTGAAGCTTTCTTT,CSAQGQLGTEAFF
-,TRBJ2-5,-,TRBV5-6,TGTGCCAGCAGCTTGGGGTATCGGGAGACCCAGTACTTC,CASSLGYRETQYF
-,TRBJ1-1,-,TRBV7-3,TGTGCCAGCAGCTTCGGCGTTAGGAGTACTGAAGCTTTCTTT,CASSFGVRSTEAFF
-,TRBJ1-2,-,TRBV7-2,TGTGCCAGCAGCGCGACTGGCGTGGGCTATGGCTACACCTTC,CASSATGVGYGYTF
once,TRBJ1-5,-,TRBV7-9,TGTGCCAGCAGCTCTGCGCGGGGGGGACACAATCAGCCCCAGCATTTT,CASSSARGGHNQPQHF
-,TRBJ1-2,TRBD1,TRBV5-1,TGCGCCAGCCGGACCGGGACAGGGGGCCTCTTGAGCTACACCTTC,CASRTGTGGLLSYTF
-,TRBJ2-5,-,TRBV5-4,TGTGCCAGCAGCGTCGACAGACAAGAGACCCAGTACTTC,CASSVDRQETQYF
-,TRBJ1-1,-,TRBV11-2,TGTGCCAGCAGGACTCAGACCAACACTGAAGCTTTCTTT,CASRTQTNTEAFF
-,TRBJ1-5,TRBD1,TRBV5-1,TGCGCCAGCAGCTTGGGTGGGACAGGGGGCACCGAACAGCCCCAGCATTTT,CASSLGGTGGTEQPQHF
-,TRBJ1-2,-,TRBV10-3,TGTGCCTCCGGTGATGGGAGTAACTATGGCTACACCTTC,CASGDGSNYGYTF